This is a list of T cell receptor beta chains from one sample in a study of shared clonotypes between healthy human individuals. Profiled with immunoSEQ multiplex PCR; TCRdb holds only in-frame clones, not every one. The table has about 1.1 million clones, about 80% seen once; the top ten hold almost 0.9%. Sequencing used memory CD4+ T cells from PBMCs. All receptors derive from a young man in good health. Some clones in this sample may be carry-over from other donors' samples. Both conserved end residues are part of each CDR3. D genes are given only for firm matches. Not all rows give a size; the values are once, few, many and, for expanded clones, a class.

. few TRBJ1-4 TRBV30 TGTGCCTGGAGTCCGGGACACGCAGATGAAAAACTGTTTTTT CAWSPGHADEKLFF
TRBD2 many TRBJ2-5 TRBV7-3 TGTGCCAGCAGCTTAGGTCTAGCGGTCCAAGAGACCCAGTACTTC CASSLGLAVQETQYF
. . TRBJ1-5 TRBV5-6 TGTGCCAGCAGCTTTCGGGGGTTTAGCAATCAGCCCCAGCATTTT CASSFRGFSNQPQHF
TRBD2 . TRBJ2-5 TRBV5-1 TGCGCCAGCAGCTTGATTAGCGGGGAACAAGAGACCCAGTACTTC CASSLISGEQETQYF
. few TRBJ1-1 TRBV9 TGTGCCAGCAGCCCTCGACGTCGGAACACTGAAGCTTTCTTT CASSPRRRNTEAFF
. once TRBJ1-5 TRBV18 TGTGCCAGCTCGCCAGACAGAAATCAGCCCCAGCATTTT CASSPDRNQPQHF
. . TRBJ1-2 TRBV18 TGTGCCAGCTCACAACACAAAGGACTGGGCTACACCTTC CASSQHKGLGYTF
. once TRBJ2-1 TRBV5-1 TGCGCCAGCAGCCAACCATACCTTTACAATGAGCAGTTCTTC CASSQPYLYNEQFF
. once TRBJ2-1 TRBV7-3 TGTGCCAGCAGTCGACAGAACAATGAGCAGTTCTTC CASSRQNNEQFF
. . TRBJ1-5 TRBV6-5 TGTGCCAGCAGCGCAAACTTGCGGAATCAGCCCCAGCATTTT CASSANLRNQPQHF
TRBD1 once TRBJ2-7 TRBV28 TGTGCCAGCAGTCCGACAGGGGCCATCTACGAGCAGTACTTC CASSPTGAIYEQYF
TRBD1 few TRBJ1-1 TRBV6-6 TGTGCCAGCAGTCCCGGGACAGGGAGCACTGAAGCTTTCTTT CASSPGTGSTEAFF
. . TRBJ2-3 TRBV18 TGTGCCAGCTCACCTACCGGCGGACGAGGGACAGATACGCAGTATTTT CASSPTGGRGTDTQYF
. . TRBJ2-1 TRBV5-1 TGCGCCAGCCAAGACAGGAGCTCCTACAATGAGCAGTTCTTC CASQDRSSYNEQFF
. . TRBJ2-1 TRBV11-3 TGTGCCAGCAGCCCCCGGACCAAGAGCTCCTACAATGAGCAGTTCTTC CASSPRTKSSYNEQFF
TRBD1 . TRBJ1-2 TRBV7-2 TGTGCCAGCAGCTCTACAGGGGGTATGGGAGGCTACACCTTC CASSSTGGMGGYTF